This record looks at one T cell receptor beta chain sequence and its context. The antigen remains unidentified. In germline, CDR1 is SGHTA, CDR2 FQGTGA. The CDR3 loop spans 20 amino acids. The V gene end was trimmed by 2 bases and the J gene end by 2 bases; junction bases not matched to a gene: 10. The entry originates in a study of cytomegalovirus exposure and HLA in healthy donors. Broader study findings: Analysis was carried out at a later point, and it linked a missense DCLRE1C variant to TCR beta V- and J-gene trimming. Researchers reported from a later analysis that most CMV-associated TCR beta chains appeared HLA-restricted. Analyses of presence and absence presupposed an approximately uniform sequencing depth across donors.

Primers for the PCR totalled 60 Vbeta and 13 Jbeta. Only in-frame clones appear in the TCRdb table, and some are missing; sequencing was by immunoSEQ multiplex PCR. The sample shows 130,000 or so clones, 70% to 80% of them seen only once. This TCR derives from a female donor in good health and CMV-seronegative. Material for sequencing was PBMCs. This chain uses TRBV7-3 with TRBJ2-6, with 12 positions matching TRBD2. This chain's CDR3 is CASSLRPWTSGIAGANVLTF. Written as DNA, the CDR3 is TGTGCCAGCAGCTTACGTCCTTGGACTAGCGGGATAGCTGGGGCCAACGTCCTGACTTTC.